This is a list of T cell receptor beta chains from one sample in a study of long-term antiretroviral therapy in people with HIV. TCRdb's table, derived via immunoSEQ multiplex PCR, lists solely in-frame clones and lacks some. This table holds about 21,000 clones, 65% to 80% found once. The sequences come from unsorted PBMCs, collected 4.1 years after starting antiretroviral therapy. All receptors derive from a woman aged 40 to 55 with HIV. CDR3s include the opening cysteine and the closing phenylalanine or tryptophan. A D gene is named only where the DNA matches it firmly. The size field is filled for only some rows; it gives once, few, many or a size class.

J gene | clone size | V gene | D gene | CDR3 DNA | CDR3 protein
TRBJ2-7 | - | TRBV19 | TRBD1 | TGTGCCAGTACCAGAACAGGACAGGGCCCCTACGAGCAGTACTTC | CASTRTGQGPYEQYF
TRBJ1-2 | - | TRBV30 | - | TGTGCCTGGGGGGGGTCCGACTATGGCTACACCTTC | CAWGGSDYGYTF
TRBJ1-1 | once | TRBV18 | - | TGTGCCAGCTCTCCGGAGCGGCAGTCTCTCGCTTTCTTT | CASSPERQSLAFF
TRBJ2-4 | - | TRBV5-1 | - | TGCGCCAGCAGCTTGGAGGCAAACATTCAGTACTTC | CASSLEANIQYF
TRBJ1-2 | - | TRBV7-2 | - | TGTGCCAGCAGCTTTAATCAGGGAGATGGCTACACCTTC | CASSFNQGDGYTF
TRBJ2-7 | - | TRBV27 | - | TGTGCCAGCAGTTTATTTCAGGGTGCCTCCTACGAGCAGTACTTC | CASSLFQGASYEQYF
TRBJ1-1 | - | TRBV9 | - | TGTGCCAGCAGCGTAAAAGGGAACACTGAAGCTTTCTTT | CASSVKGNTEAFF
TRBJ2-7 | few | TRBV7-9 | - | TGTGCCAGCAGCTTAATAGGGACCTACGAGCAGTACTTC | CASSLIGTYEQYF
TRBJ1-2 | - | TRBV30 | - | TGTGCCTGGAACACGGATAACTATGGCTACACCTTC | CAWNTDNYGYTF
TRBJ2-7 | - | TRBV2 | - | TGTGCCAGCAGTCTAGGGCAATACGAGCAGTACTTC | CASSLGQYEQYF
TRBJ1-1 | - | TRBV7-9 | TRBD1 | TGTGCCAGCAGCTTTACGACAGGGGGCACTGAAGCTTTCTTT | CASSFTTGGTEAFF
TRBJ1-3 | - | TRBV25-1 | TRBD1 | TGTGCCAGCGGGGGACAGCGAAACACCATATATTTT | CASGGQRNTIYF
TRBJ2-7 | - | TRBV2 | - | TGTGCCAGCACATTTATAGACAACGAGCAGTACTTC | CASTFIDNEQYF
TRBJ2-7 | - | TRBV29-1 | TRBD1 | TGCAGCGTTGGGGACAGAGCGATATCCTACGAGCAGTACTTC | CSVGDRAISYEQYF
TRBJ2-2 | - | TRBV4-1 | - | TGCGCCAGCAGCTTGACAGGAACCGGGGAGCTGTTTTTT | CASSLTGTGELFF
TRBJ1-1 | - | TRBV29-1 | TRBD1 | TGCAGCGTTGAGGGACAGGGGGCGTCTGTGAACACTGAAGCTTTCTTT | CSVEGQGASVNTEAFF